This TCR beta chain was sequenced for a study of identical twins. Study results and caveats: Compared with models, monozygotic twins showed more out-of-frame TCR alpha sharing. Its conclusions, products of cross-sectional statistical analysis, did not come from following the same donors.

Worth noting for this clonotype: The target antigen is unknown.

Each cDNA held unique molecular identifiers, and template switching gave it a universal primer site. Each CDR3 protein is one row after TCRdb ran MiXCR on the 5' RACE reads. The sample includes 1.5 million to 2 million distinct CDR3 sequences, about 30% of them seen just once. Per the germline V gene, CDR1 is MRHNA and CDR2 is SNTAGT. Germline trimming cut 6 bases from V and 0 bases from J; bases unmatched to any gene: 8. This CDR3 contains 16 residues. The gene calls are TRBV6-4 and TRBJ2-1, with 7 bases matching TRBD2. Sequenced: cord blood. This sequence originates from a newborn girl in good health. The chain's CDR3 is CASSPQWTSSYNEQFF. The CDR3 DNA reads TGTGCCAGCAGCCCACAGTGGACTAGCTCCTACAATGAGCAGTTCTTC.